This T cell receptor beta chain was documented in a study of T-cell memory formation after mild COVID-19. Whole-study context: The TCR clusters were mostly specific to one donor.

Germline CDR1 reads WSHSY; CDR2 reads SAAADI. This CDR3 spans 16 amino acids. V shed 2 bases, J shed 3 bases, and the junction held 3 bases outside the gene matches. Via MiXCR, TCRdb re-called the 5' RACE reads, giving one row per CDR3 protein. The repertoire holds 200,000 to 250,000 distinct CDR3 sequences, with 10% as singletons. This clonotype turned up a few times. Its specificity is not known. Study-wide results and limits: Clones that got smaller from day 15 to 85 had even CD4/CD8, while clones growing later tipped toward CD4+.

Sequencing was performed on PBMCs or a T cell subset sorted from them (not recorded which). This sequence was found in a man aged 18-30 years who had mild COVID-19 (a few samples of this study predate the infection). Cell type and time point are not known. The J gene is TRBJ2-5, the V gene TRBV10-2, with TRBD2 matching 13 bases. CDR3 region: CASSEVGTSGKETQYF. Here the CDR3 DNA reads TGCGCCAGCAGTGAGGTTGGGACTAGCGGGAAAGAGACCCAGTACTTC.